The sequence of this TCR beta chain was determined in a study of human T cells and chemical hapten exposure. Whole blood, unfractionated, served as the material for total RNA extraction. Each cDNA molecule in the library carried unique molecular identifiers. TCRdb processed the 5' RACE reads anew with MiXCR; each CDR3 protein has one entry. The sample lists 81,000 or so distinct CDR3 sequences, roughly 8.4% occurring once. Per germline, CDR1 SGHTA and CDR2 FQGNSA. The CDR3 runs 16 residues. Trimming took off 2 bases at V and 5 bases at J, with 15 bases between the two ends. The TCR originated in a male donor in good health. The chain has TRBV7-2 and TRBJ1-4; D is undetermined. CDR3 DNA sequence: TGTGCCAGCAGCTTATTACTCAGAGGCTTAAATGAAAAACTGTTTTTT. It yields the protein CASSLLLRGLNEKLFF.